This T cell receptor (beta chain) was obtained from a study of blood T cells in healthy people across ages. Study-wide results and caveats: Donor CMV infection status was unknown, possibly confounding age-related changes in expanded clonotypes. Naive CD4+ cells and diversity were both higher in long-lived donors than in aged donors.

For this clonotype: Its antigen remains unidentified.

CDR1 is LGHDT and CDR2 is YNNKEL in the germline V gene (reference sequence). V was trimmed by 4 bases and J by 10 bases, leaving 19 bases between them. The CDR3 runs 14 residues. Each sample had at least 6 million PBMCs isolated. Primers used in a second PCR of about 7 to 12 cycles were a sample-barcoded 5' primer and a J-beta primer mix. Individual samples furnished no less than 2.5 million CDR3-containing paired-end reads apiece. TCRdb re-called the 5' RACE reads with MiXCR, one entry per CDR3 protein. The sample has hundreds of thousands of distinct CDR3 sequences, about 30% seen once. The sequence was collected from a woman older than 75 in good health. The V and J genes are TRBV3-1 and TRBJ1-2, with D perhaps TRBD1 (5 bases). The sequenced material came from blood. CDR3 in amino acids: CASSPGPGYSDYTF. CDR3 nucleotide sequence: TGTGCCAGCAGCCCGGGACCGGGGTATTCTGACTACACCTTC.